This T cell receptor beta chain was retrieved from a study of blood T cell repertoires in COVID-19. The overall study: There were acute and convalescent COVID-19 samples, and they came from the United States, Italy and Spain. PBMCs, B-cell-depleted T cells, or T cells provided the cDNA or gDNA that made up the material.

Original processing methods: Nucleated cell number was recorded as an estimate derived from reference gene primer amplification. Only in-frame clones appear in the TCRdb table, and some are missing; sequencing was by immunoSEQ multiplex PCR. V, J and clone size derive from that table, while D and trimming were established from the DNA sequence. This sample has 120,000 to 150,000 clones, with roughly 82% found just once. The sequence came from a man aged 80 or over with acute or convalescent COVID-19. Material for sequencing was peripheral blood.

CDR3 bases: TGTGCCAGCAGTCAGGGGGCGGGACAGCCCCAGCATTTT. Its translation: CASSQGAGQPQHF. V gene TRBV12-3 or TRBV12-4 combines with J gene TRBJ1-5, with 8 bases identical to TRBD1. The CDR3 runs to 13 residues. Germline trimming cut 5 bases from V and 7 bases from J; bases unmatched to any gene: 4.